One and the same sample provided the 11 T cell receptor beta chains below, sequenced in a study of shared clonotypes between healthy human individuals. CD45RO-negative, CCR7-selected cells formed the naive CD8 fraction, which excluded terminally differentiated effector memory CD45RA+ cells. Method: immunoSEQ multiplex PCR; TCRdb's copy keeps in-frame clones and lacks some. The sample has approximately 840,000 clones, about 96% seen once. Sequenced: naive CD8+ T cells sorted from blood. These receptors originate from a man aged 25-40 years in good health.

The genes are TRBV10-1 and TRBJ1-1; TRBD1 might be the D (6 bases). Germline V gene lookup returns CDR1 WNHNN and CDR2 SYGVQD (reference sequence). The CDR3 is 15 residues long. V shed 6 bases and J shed 1 base, with 15 bases lying between them. CDR3 nucleotide sequence: TGCGCCAGCAGCCCCACGGGACACCCGAACACTGAAGCTTTCTTT. This encodes CASSPTGHPNTEAFF.

V gene TRBV5-1 combines with J gene TRBJ2-7, with 7 bases that match TRBD1. Germline V CDR1 and CDR2: SGHRS, YFSETQ. The CDR3 has 13 amino acids. J was trimmed by 5 bases and V by 7 bases; bases with no gene match: 9. The CDR3 bases are TGCGCCAGCCGCCGGCAGGGGGACCACGAGCAGTACTTC. As protein: CASRRQGDHEQYF. Using reference TRBV5-1 and TRBJ2-7 for the parts outside the CDR3, the full variable domain is KAGVTQTPRYLIKTRGQQVTLSCSPISGHRSVSWYQQTPGQGLQFLFEYFSETQRNKGNFPGRFSGRQFSNSRSEMNVSTLELGDSALYLCASRRQGDHEQYFGPGTRLTVT.

This chain joins TRBV4-1 and TRBJ2-1; 11 nucleotides line up with TRBD1. This CDR3 has 15 residues. Germline CDR1 is MGHRA and CDR2 is YSYEKL. Losses at the gene ends were 7 bases for V and 9 bases for J; bases not matched to a gene: 11. DNA for the CDR3: TGCGCCAGCACCCCTTCGGGACAGGGGGGCGGTGAGCAGTTCTTC. Protein: CASTPSGQGGGEQFF.

A single count supports this clone. V gene TRBV5-1 combines with J gene TRBJ2-7, with a tentative D call TRBD2 (6 bases). In germline, CDR1 is SGHRS, CDR2 YFSETQ. V lost 5 bases, J lost 2 bases, and 17 bases lay in between. There are 15 residues in the CDR3. The CDR3 DNA sequence: TGCGCCAGCAGTTCCGGGGAGGCAGGAGCCTACGAGCAGTACTTC. It is translated as CASSSGEAGAYEQYF.

This chain uses TRBV14 with TRBJ2-7; D unresolved. The V gene's germline CDR1 is SGHDN and CDR2 FVKESK. CDR3 length equals 13 residues. The germline V and J ends were trimmed by 0 bases and 4 bases, with 7 bases remaining between them. CDR3 protein: CASSQENWYEQYF. The CDR3 DNA reads as TGTGCCAGCAGCCAAGAGAATTGGTACGAGCAGTACTTC.

The chain has TRBV19 and TRBJ1-5; the match to TRBD1 covers 9 bases. This CDR3 has 15 residues. V was clipped by 4 bases and J by 4 bases; unmatched bases: 5. CDR1 and CDR2 (germline): LNHDA, SQIVND (reference sequence). CDR3: CASSKWTGDNQPQHF. The CDR3 DNA follows: TGTGCCAGTAGTAAGTGGACAGGGGATAATCAGCCCCAGCATTTT. The whole variable domain, remainder taken from reference TRBV19 and TRBJ1-5, is DGGITQSPKYLFRKEGQNVTLSCEQNLNHDAMYWYRQDPGQGLRLIYYSQIVNDFQKGDIAEGYSVSREKKESFPLTVTSAQKNPTAFYLCASSKWTGDNQPQHFGDGTRLSIL.

This clone was counted a single time. V is TRBV28 and J is TRBJ2-7; maybe TRBD2 (5 bases). CDR3 length: 15 amino acids. V lost 3 bases, J lost 4 bases, and 16 bases lay in between. CDR1 is MDHEN and CDR2 is SYDVKM in the germline V gene. CDR3 region: CASSFIAKGIYEQYF. Written as DNA, the CDR3 is TGTGCCAGCAGTTTTATAGCGAAGGGAATATACGAGCAGTACTTC.

V usage is TRBV5-1 and J usage is TRBJ1-2; possibly TRBD1 for D (6 bases). V was cut by 4 bases and J by 4 bases, with 11 bases left in between. This CDR3 contains 13 residues. CDR1 and CDR2 (germline): SGHRS, YFSETQ. The CDR3 protein is CASSAGQPYGYTF. CDR3 nucleotides: TGCGCCAGCAGCGCCGGACAGCCCTATGGCTACACCTTC.

The V and J genes are TRBV14 and TRBJ2-1, with unresolved D. This CDR3 contains 12 residues. CDR1 and CDR2 from the germline V gene are SGHDN and FVKESK. The V and J ends lost 1 base and 8 bases respectively, with 6 bases between them. The CDR3 here is CASSQGVHEQFF. In DNA form, the CDR3 reads TGTGCCAGCAGCCAAGGGGTCCATGAGCAGTTCTTC.

CDR3 in amino acids: CASSDTGQGGDEQFF. Written as DNA, the CDR3 is TGCGCCAGCAGTGATACCGGACAGGGTGGGGACGAGCAGTTCTTC. The chain links TRBV10-2 to TRBJ2-1, with 8 nucleotides matching TRBD1. This CDR3 comprises 15 residues. The ends lost 3 bases at V and 10 bases at J; junction bases unmatched: 11. Germline lookup yields CDR1 WSHSY and CDR2 SAAADI.

J is TRBJ2-1 and V is TRBV29-1, with TRBD2 as a possible D gene (5 bases). V gave up 8 bases and J gave up 4 bases, with 18 bases separating them. The CDR3 has 14 amino acids. The germline gives CDR1 SQVTM, CDR2 ANQGSEA. The CDR3 is CSHTGTRAYNEQFF. The CDR3 nucleotides are TGCAGCCACACCGGTACTAGAGCTTACAATGAGCAGTTCTTC.